This entry lists 19 T cell receptor beta chains sequenced from one sample in a study of blood T cell repertoires in COVID-19. Libraries were prepared by immunoSEQ multiplex PCR; TCRdb keeps only in-frame clonotypes and omits some of them. The sample gives some 130,000 clones, around nine tenths of which show up once; roughly 3.9% is in the top ten. The sample taken for sequencing was peripheral blood. These TCRs come from a man aged 60-69 years with COVID-19, enrolled during active disease.

The V and J genes are TRBV3-1 (or the pseudogene TRBV3-2) and TRBJ2-2; 14 bases are a match to TRBD2. The CDR3 length is 17 residues. Per the germline V gene, CDR1 is LGHDT and CDR2 is YNNKEL (reference sequence). V lost 2 bases to trimming and J lost 6 bases; unmatched junction nucleotides: 5. As DNA, the CDR3 is TGTGCCAGCAGCCAATCCTCGGGACTAGCGGGGGCCGGGGAGCTGTTTTTT. It specifies CASSQSSGLAGAGELFF.

Concerning this clone itself: The junction shows a germline mismatch at one end, possibly a read error. This chain uses TRBV7-6 with TRBJ1-4; no clear D gene. Germline CDR1 is SGHVS and CDR2 is FNYEAQ. The CDR3 extends over 10 amino acids. CDR3 residues: CAALNEKLFF. CDR3 DNA: TGCGCGGCCCTTAATGAAAAACTGTTTTTT.

The CDR3 sequence is CASSFQDRVNSPLHF. CDR3 DNA: TGTGCCAGCAGCTTTCAAGACAGGGTAAATTCACCCCTCCACTTT. The V call is TRBV7-6, the J call TRBJ1-6; TRBD1 aligns across 7 bases. The germline V gene has CDR1 SGHVS and CDR2 FNYEAQ. The trim removed 3 bases at V and 7 bases at J, leaving 6 bases unmatched. CDR3 length: 15 residues.

The chain is built from TRBV5-1 and TRBJ1-1; D is perhaps TRBD1 (6 bases). V lost 0 bases, J lost 7 bases, and 10 bases lay in between. The CDR3 totals 13 residues. Germline CDR1 SGHRS, CDR2 YFSETQ. The CDR3 DNA reads TGCGCCAGCAGCTTGGACAGGGCGGATGAAGCTTTCTTT. Encoded protein: CASSLDRADEAFF.

This chain connects TRBV2 to TRBJ1-1; D is possibly TRBD1 (6 bases). CDR1 SNHLY and CDR2 FYNNEI come from the germline V gene. The CDR3 totals 11 residues. Trimming removed 3 bases from V and 10 bases from J, with 9 bases in between. The CDR3 DNA reads TGTGCCAGCAGTGATGAGGGGGTAGCTTTCTTT. It is translated as CASSDEGVAFF.

This clone was seen just once. V usage is TRBV5-1 and J usage is TRBJ1-2; 8 bases align to TRBD1. V gave up 2 bases and J gave up 8 bases; unmatched junction bases: 8. The CDR3 loop spans 14 amino acids. CDR1 and CDR2 (germline): SGHRS, YFSETQ. CDR3 DNA sequence: TGCGCCAGCAGCTTATTCCAGGGGGCTAACGGCTACACCTTC. Its translation: CASSLFQGANGYTF.

This chain joins TRBV30 and TRBJ1-1; no clear D. Germline V gene data show CDR1 as GTSNPN and CDR2 as SVGIG (reference sequence). Trimming removed 5 bases at V and 2 bases at J, with 9 bases between. The CDR3 extends over 12 amino acids. The DNA for the CDR3 is TGTGCCTGGTCGCAGCGAAACACTGAAGCTTTCTTT. This translates into CAWSQRNTEAFF.

This chain links TRBV7-3 with TRBJ2-3; maybe TRBD1 (6 bases). Trimming left V 5 bases short and J 3 bases short, with 12 bases between. Per germline, CDR1 SGHTA and CDR2 FQGTGA. The CDR3 spans 14 residues. The CDR3 DNA follows: TGTGCCAGCAGCCCTGGCAGGGGAACAGATACGCAGTATTTT. Translation gives CASSPGRGTDTQYF.

This sequence joins TRBV27 and TRBJ1-5; D gene ambiguous. The CDR3 extends over 14 amino acids. With 6 bases removed from V and 0 bases from J, the gap between germline ends came to 9 bases. The germline V gene encodes CDR1 MNHEY and CDR2 SMNVEV (reference sequence). CDR3 nucleotide sequence: TGTGCCAGCAGAAAGACTAATAGCAATCAGCCCCAGCATTTT. It translates to CASRKTNSNQPQHF.

This chain joins TRBV4-3 and TRBJ2-3, with 10 positions matching TRBD2. Germline CDR1 is LGHNA and CDR2 is YSLEER. V gave up 8 bases and J gave up 6 bases; unmatched junction bases: 17. The CDR3 loop spans 17 amino acids. Here the CDR3 reads CASGTNPVSGGLDTQYF. CDR3 DNA sequence: TGCGCCAGCGGCACGAATCCCGTTAGCGGGGGGTTGGATACGCAGTATTTT.

The chain is built from TRBV3-1 (or the pseudogene TRBV3-2) and TRBJ2-2; D is unresolved. There are 14 residues in the CDR3. The V gene's germline CDR1 is LGHDT and CDR2 YNNKEL (reference sequence). Trimming took 0 bases from V and 10 from J, leaving 12 bases between them. The CDR3 loop is CASSQDPAQPELFF. The CDR3 DNA sequence: TGTGCCAGCAGCCAAGACCCAGCACAGCCGGAGCTGTTTTTT.

A note on this clone: One end of the junction varies from germline; a read error may be responsible. The chain has TRBV6-5 and TRBJ1-1; the match to TRBD1 covers 7 bases. The CDR3 spans 13 residues. Germline CDR1 reads MNHEY; CDR2 reads SVGAGI. CDR3 protein: CASNYDRDTEAFF. The DNA of the CDR3 is TGTGCCAGCAATTACGACAGGGATACTGAAGCTTTCTTT.

The chain employs TRBV6-5 and TRBJ1-2, with 9 positions matching TRBD1. The V gene's germline CDR1 is MNHEY and CDR2 SVGAGI. V was pared by 7 bases and J by 8 bases, with 5 bases of the junction left unmatched. The CDR3 totals 12 residues. The CDR3: CASNGQGHGYTF. The DNA for the CDR3 is TGTGCCAGCAACGGACAGGGGCACGGCTACACCTTC.

CDR3 DNA sequence: TGCGCCAGCAGCCAAGAGGGGGCAGGGCCCTCTTATAATTCACCCCTCCACTTT. Translating gives CASSQEGAGPSYNSPLHF. The chain employs TRBV4-3 and TRBJ1-6; D is possibly TRBD1 (6 bases). The V end lost 0 bases, the J end lost 4 bases, and 16 bases lay between the germline ends. The CDR3 is 18 amino acids. CDR1 is LGHNA and CDR2 is YSLEER in the germline V gene.

The chain links TRBV2 to TRBJ1-1; the D is unclear. Trimming took off 6 bases at V and 4 bases at J, with 15 bases between the two ends. CDR1 and CDR2 from the germline V gene are SNHLY and FYNNEI. There are 14 residues in the CDR3. The CDR3 nucleotides read TGTGCCAGCAGATCCGGACTTCCAGGCACTGAAGCTTTCTTT. It encodes CASRSGLPGTEAFF.

The chain is built from TRBV5-1 and TRBJ2-7; perhaps TRBD1 as D (6 bases). The CDR3 contains 14 residues. The ends were cut back, 0 bases at V and 1 base at J, with 8 bases in the middle. Germline loops: CDR1 SGHRS, CDR2 YFSETQ. The CDR3 here is CASSLAGESYEQYF. For the CDR3, the DNA is TGCGCCAGCAGCTTGGCAGGGGAGTCCTACGAGCAGTACTTC.

The chain is built from TRBV7-9 and TRBJ2-7, with TRBD2 matching 7 bases. Germline trimming cut 3 bases from V and 3 bases from J; bases unmatched to any gene: 5. Germline V gene data show CDR1 as SEHNR and CDR2 as FQNEAQ (reference sequence). CDR3 length equals 14 residues. CDR3 residues: CASSFYGGDYEQYF. Written as DNA, the CDR3 is TGTGCCAGCAGCTTTTATGGGGGGGACTACGAGCAGTACTTC.

This clone occurred a few times. This sequence joins TRBV7-3 and TRBJ1-1; tentatively, D is TRBD1 (6 bases). Germline CDR1 reads SGHTA; CDR2 reads FQGTGA. The CDR3 sequence is 13 residues long. Trimming cost V 5 bases and J 4 bases, with 11 bases left between them. This CDR3 is CASSRTGLTEAFF. DNA for the CDR3: TGTGCCAGCAGCCGCACAGGGCTCACTGAAGCTTTCTTT.

The chain combines TRBV7-2 with TRBJ2-7; weak D call: TRBD2 (6 bases). V gave up 4 bases and J gave up 3 bases, with 16 bases separating them. Germline lookup yields CDR1 SGHTA and CDR2 FQGNSA. This CDR3 has 15 residues. The CDR3 bases are TGTGCCAGCAGCTCCCTTTTTGGGGACTTCTACGAGCAGTACTTC. It is translated as CASSSLFGDFYEQYF.